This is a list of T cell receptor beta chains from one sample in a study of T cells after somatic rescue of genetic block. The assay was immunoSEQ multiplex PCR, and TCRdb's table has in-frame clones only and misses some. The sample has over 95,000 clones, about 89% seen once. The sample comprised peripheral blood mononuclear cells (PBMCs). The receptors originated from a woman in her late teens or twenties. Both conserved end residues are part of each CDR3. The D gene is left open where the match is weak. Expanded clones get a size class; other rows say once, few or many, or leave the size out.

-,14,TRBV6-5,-,CASSYSVERYEQYF
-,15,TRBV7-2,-,CASSLSRVNTGELFF
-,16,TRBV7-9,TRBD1,CASSSALGDRQETQYF
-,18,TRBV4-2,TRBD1,CASSQVTGTGDRSYGYTF
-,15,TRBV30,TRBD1,CAWGTGQGRDYGYTF
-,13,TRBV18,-,CASSPGAGQEQFF
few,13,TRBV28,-,CASRGYSNQPQHF
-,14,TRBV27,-,CASSPSDRSREQYF
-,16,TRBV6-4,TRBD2,CASSDHSGGGHNEQFF
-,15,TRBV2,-,CASSEEFSSNQPQHF
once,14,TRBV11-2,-,CASSLGQDQETQYF
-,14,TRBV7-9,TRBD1,CASSSDRRGEKLFF
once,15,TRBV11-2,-,CASSLDGRAELKAFF
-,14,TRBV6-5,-,CASSYGGGLYGYTF
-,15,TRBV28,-,CASSSSGGRHTEAFF
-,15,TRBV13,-,CASSPRGPSGDTQYF
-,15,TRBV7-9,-,CASSLMGPQSYGYTF
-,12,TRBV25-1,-,CASLINSYEQYF
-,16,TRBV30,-,CAWSSLRKRMNTEAFF
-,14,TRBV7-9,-,CASSSDKKTYEQYF
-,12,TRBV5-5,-,CASSLEVGVTFF
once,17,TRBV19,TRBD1,CASSLDGQGGMNTEAFF
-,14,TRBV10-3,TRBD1,CAIRMGQGAQTQYF
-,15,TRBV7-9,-,CASSSPRGIGETQYF
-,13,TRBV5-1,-,CASSLIELGEQFF
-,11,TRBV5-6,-,CASSLGLRAFF
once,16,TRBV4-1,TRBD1,CASSQNLQGGLEKLFF
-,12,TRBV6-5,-,CASTTLGGADTW
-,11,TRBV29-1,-,CSVKGYYEQYF
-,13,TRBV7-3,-,CASSLMGRNEQFF
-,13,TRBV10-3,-,CAISESRVWGYTF
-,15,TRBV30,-,CAWSVLAGDYNEQFF
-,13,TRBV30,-,CAWRERVNQPQHF
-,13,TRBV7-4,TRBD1,CASSAQGATEAFF
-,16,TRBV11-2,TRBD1,CASSLGRTGKDLGYTF
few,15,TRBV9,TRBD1,CASSVGTDPTGELFF
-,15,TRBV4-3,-,CASSQDPETYNEQFF